This TCR beta chain stems from a study of CD8+ T cells in alopecia areata. This clone was picked up a small number of times. RNA was isolated and reverse transcribed to cDNA, the sequencing template. Clones were read by immunoSEQ multiplex PCR, and TCRdb kept only the in-frame ones, dropping some. Among roughly 100,000 clones listed, 60% to 65% were seen once. The treatment here: oral pan-JAK inhibitor, 5-10 mg twice daily. V gave up 2 bases and J gave up 6 bases, with 9 bases separating them. The CDR3 contains 13 residues. Germline loops: CDR1 MRHNA, CDR2 SNTAGT. The chain has TRBV6-4 and TRBJ2-3; no reliable D call. The sequences come from CD8+ T cells sorted from blood, collected at week 4, from a patient treated with tofacitinib. The clonotype comes from a human donor with alopecia areata. The chain's CDR3 is CASSDRPRDTQYF. DNA for the CDR3: TGTGCCAGCAGTGACAGACCCCGGGATACGCAGTATTTT.